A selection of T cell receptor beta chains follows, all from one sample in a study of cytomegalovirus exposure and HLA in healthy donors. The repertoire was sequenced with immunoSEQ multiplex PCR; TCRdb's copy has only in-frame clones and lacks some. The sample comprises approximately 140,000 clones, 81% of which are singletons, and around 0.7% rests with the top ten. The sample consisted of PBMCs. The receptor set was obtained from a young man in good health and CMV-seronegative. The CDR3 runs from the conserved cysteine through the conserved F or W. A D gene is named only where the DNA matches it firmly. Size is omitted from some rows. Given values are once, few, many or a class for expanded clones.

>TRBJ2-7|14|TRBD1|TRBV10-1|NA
TGCGCCAGCAGTGATTTACAGGGGGCGTACGAGCAGTACTTC
CASSDLQGAYEQYF
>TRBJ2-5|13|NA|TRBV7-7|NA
TGTGCCAGCAGCTTAGGCGGTCAAGAGACCCAGTACTTC
CASSLGGQETQYF
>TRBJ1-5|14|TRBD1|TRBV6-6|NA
TGTGCCAGCAACCCGGGACAGGCGGATCAGCCCCAGCATTTT
CASNPGQADQPQHF
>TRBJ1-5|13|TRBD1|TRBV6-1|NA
TGTGCCACCTTAACAGGGGTTGGGCAGCCCCAGCATTTT
CATLTGVGQPQHF
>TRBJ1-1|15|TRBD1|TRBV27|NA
TGTGCCAGCAGTTTTCGGGGACAGGGGGCGCGTCGAGCTTTCTTT
CASSFRGQGARRAFF
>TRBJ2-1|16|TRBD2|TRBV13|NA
TGTGCCAGCAGCACCCGGACTAGCGGGACCTACAATGAGCAGTTCTTC
CASSTRTSGTYNEQFF
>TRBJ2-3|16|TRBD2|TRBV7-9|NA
TGTGCCAGCAGCAACCGGGACGGGGGGTACACAGATACGCAGTATTTT
CASSNRDGGYTDTQYF
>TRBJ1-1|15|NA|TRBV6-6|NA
TGTGCCAGCAGTTATCGAGCGGACGTAGCTCCTGAAGCTTTCTTT
CASSYRADVAPEAFF
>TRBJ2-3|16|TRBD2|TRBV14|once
TGTGCCAGCAGGGCCAAGAGCGGGGGGTCCGTGAGTACGCAGTATTTT
CASRAKSGGSVSTQYF
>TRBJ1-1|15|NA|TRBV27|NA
TGTGCCAGCAGTTTATGGGGGCAGAAGAACACTGAAGCTTTCTTT
CASSLWGQKNTEAFF
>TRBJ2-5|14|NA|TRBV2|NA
TGTGCCAGCAGTGAAGAACTAGGGCAACAGACCCAGTACTTC
CASSEELGQQTQYF
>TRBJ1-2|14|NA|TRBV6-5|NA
TGTGCCAGCCTGGGGGGAAGACAGTCTTTTGGCTACACCTTC
CASLGGRQSFGYTF
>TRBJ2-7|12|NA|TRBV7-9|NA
TGTTCCAGCAGCCCTAAGCCGTACGAGCAGTACTTC
CSSSPKPYEQYF
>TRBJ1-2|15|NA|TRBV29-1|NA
TGCAGCGTTGCGGCTGGGCGGGATGGGAAATCTGGCTACACCTTC
CSVAAGRDGKSGYTF
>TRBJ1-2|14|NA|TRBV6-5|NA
TGTGCCAGCAGTTACTCTCCGCTCGGAGGTGGCTACACCTTC
CASSYSPLGGGYTF
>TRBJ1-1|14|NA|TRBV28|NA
TGTGCCAGCAGTTTACGTCGGCAGACAGCGGAAGCTTTCTTT
CASSLRRQTAEAFF
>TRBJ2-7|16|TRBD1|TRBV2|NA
TGTGCCAGCAGTGAATGGGCAGGGGGCCCCAGGGACGAGCAGTACTTC
CASSEWAGGPRDEQYF
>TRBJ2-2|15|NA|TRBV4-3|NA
TGCGCCAGCAGCCTAAGTGGAGGTGCTTCCGGGGAGCTGTTTTTT
CASSLSGGASGELFF
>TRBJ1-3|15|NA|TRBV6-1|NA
TGTGCCACCGAGGCAGCCGTCAGCTCTGGAAACACCATATATTTT
CATEAAVSSGNTIYF
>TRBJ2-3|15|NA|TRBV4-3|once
TGCGCCAGCAGCCAATCGAAAGAGGGCCAGAGGGGGATTTTTTTT
CASSQSKEGQRGIFF
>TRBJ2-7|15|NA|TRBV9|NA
TGTGCCAGCAGCGTAGCGAGTGGGGGGGCTAGGGAGCAGTACTTC
CASSVASGGAREQYF
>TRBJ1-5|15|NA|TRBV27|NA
TGTGCCAGCAGGCAAAACCCGGGGGGCAATCAGCCCCAGCATTTT
CASRQNPGGNQPQHF
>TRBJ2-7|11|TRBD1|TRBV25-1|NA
TGTGCCAGCAGTGGGACAGGGGTGCAGTACTTC
CASSGTGVQYF
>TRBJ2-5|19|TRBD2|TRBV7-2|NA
TGTGCCAGCAGCTTAAAGGGGCGGGGGGGCCCTAGGCTACGAGAGACCCAGTACTTC
CASSLKGRGGPRLRETQYF
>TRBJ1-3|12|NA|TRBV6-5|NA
TGTGCCAGCAGTTCCACTGGAAACACCATATATTTT
CASSSTGNTIYF
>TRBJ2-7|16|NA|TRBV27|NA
TGTGCCAGCAGTTTATCTGGGCTAAACGACCCCTACGAGCAGTACTTC
CASSLSGLNDPYEQYF
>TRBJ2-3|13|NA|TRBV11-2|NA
TGTGCCAGCAGCCCGGAGAGCACAGATACGCAGTATTTT
CASSPESTDTQYF
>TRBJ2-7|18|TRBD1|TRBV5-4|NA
TGTGCCAGCAGCTTGGGAGTTGCGCCGGACAGGGTTGGTGTCGAGCAGTACTTC
CASSLGVAPDRVGVEQYF
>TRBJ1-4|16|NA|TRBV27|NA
TGTGCCAGCAGTCCCCTTATCTGGCAGGGAGGTGAAAAACTGTTTTTT
CASSPLIWQGGEKLFF
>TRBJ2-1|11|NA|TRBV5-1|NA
TGCGCCAGCAGCCCTGACTATGAGCAGTTCTTC
CASSPDYEQFF
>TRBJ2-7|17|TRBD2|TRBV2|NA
TGTGCGCGGGAGAGGCTAGCGGGGGCCAGGAGCTCCTACGAGCAGTACTTC
CARERLAGARSSYEQYF
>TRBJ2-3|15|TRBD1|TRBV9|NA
TGTGCCAGCAGTCCGGGACAGGGACGCACAGATACGCAGTATTTT
CASSPGQGRTDTQYF
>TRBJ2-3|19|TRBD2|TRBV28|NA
TGTGCCAGCAGTCTAGCTTCTAGCGGGGGCCCCGGGGATCCAGATACGCAGTATTTT
CASSLASSGGPGDPDTQYF
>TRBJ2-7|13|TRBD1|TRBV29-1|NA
TGCAGCGCAAAAAGGGACAGGGTTTTCGAGCAGTACTTC
CSAKRDRVFEQYF
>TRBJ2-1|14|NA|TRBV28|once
TGTGCCAGCACTCCTCCAGGGGAGGGGAGGAAGGAGTTCTTC
CASTPPGEGRKEFF
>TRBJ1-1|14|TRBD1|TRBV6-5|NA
TGTGCCAGCAAAATGGACAGGGGGAACACTGAAGCTTTCTTT
CASKMDRGNTEAFF
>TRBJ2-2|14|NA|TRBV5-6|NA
TGTGCCAGCAGTAAGACAGGGAACACCGGGGAGCTGTTTTTT
CASSKTGNTGELFF
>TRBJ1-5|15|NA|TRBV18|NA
TGTGCCAGCTCACCACCAAGGGGTAGCAATCAGCCCCAGCATTTT
CASSPPRGSNQPQHF
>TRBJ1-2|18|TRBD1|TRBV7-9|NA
TGTGCCAGCAGCAAACGGACAGGGGACCCAATGGTTAACTATGGCTACACCTTC
CASSKRTGDPMVNYGYTF
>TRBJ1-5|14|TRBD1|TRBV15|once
TGTGCCACCATGGGACAGGGGAGCAGTCAGCCCCAGCATTTT
CATMGQGSSQPQHF
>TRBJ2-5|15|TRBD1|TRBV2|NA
TGTGCCAGCACCCAGGACAGGGGGCGCGGAGAGACCCAGTACTTC
CASTQDRGRGETQYF
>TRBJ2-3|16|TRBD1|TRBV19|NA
TGTGCCAGTAGTATTCGCGGACAGGCAATCACAGATACGCAGTATTTT
CASSIRGQAITDTQYF
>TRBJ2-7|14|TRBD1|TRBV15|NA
TGTGCCACCAGCAGTTCTAACAGGGGGCGCGAGCAGTACTTC
CATSSSNRGREQYF
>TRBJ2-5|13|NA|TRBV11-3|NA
TGTGCCAGCAGCTTAGAAGCGACCGAGACCCAGTACTTC
CASSLEATETQYF
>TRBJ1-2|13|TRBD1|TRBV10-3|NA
TGTGCCACCACACCGGGACAGCTCTATGGCTACACCTTC
CATTPGQLYGYTF
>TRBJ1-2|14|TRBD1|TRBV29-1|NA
TGCAGCGTCGGGACAGGTCGCCCTAACTATGGCTACACCTTC
CSVGTGRPNYGYTF
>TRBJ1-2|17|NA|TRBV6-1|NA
TGTGCCAGCAGTGAATTTTCCCACCAGTCCTCTTACTATGGCTACACCTTC
CASSEFSHQSSYYGYTF
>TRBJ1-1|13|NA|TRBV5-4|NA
TGTGCCAGCAGCTTGCGGGCCGGGGGACGAGCTTTCTTT
CASSLRAGGRAFF
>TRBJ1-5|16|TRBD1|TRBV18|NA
TGTGCCAGCTCAGAAACCGGGACAGGCGTCAATCAGCCCCAGCATTTT
CASSETGTGVNQPQHF
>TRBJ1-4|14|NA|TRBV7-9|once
TGTGCCAGCGCCAGGACAGAGGGAAATGAAAAACTGTTTTTT
CASARTEGNEKLFF
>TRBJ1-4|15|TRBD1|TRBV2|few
TGTGCCAGCAACCGACAAACAGGGGAAGGTGAAAAACTGTTTTTT
CASNRQTGEGEKLFF
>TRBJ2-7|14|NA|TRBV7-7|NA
TGTGCTAGCAGCCAGTCGGCTAGTGGATACGAGCAGTACTTC
CASSQSASGYEQYF
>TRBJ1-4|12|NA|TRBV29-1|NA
TGCAGCGCCCGGGAGGGAGGTGAAAAACTGTTTTTT
CSAREGGEKLFF
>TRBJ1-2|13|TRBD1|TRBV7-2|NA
TGTGCCAGCAGCCGACAGGGGGACTATGGCTACACCTTC
CASSRQGDYGYTF